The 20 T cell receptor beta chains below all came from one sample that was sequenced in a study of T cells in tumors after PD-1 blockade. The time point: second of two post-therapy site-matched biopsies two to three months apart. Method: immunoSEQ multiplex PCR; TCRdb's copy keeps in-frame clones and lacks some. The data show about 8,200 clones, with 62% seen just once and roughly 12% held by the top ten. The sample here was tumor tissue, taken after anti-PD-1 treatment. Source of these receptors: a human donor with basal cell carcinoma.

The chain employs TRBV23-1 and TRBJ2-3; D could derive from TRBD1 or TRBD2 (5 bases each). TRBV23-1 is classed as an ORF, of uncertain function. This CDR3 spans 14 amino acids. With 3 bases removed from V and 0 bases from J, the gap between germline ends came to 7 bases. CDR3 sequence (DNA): TGCGCCAGCAGTCAGAGGGACAGCACAGATACGCAGTATTTT. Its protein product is CASSQRDSTDTQYF.

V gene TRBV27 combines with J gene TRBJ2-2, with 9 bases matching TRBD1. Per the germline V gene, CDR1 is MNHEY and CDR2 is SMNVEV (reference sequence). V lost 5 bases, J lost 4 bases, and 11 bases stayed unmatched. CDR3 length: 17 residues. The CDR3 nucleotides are TGTGCCAGCAGTCATACAGGGGGCCCGGTTCTCACCGGGGAGCTGTTTTTT. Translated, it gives CASSHTGGPVLTGELFF.

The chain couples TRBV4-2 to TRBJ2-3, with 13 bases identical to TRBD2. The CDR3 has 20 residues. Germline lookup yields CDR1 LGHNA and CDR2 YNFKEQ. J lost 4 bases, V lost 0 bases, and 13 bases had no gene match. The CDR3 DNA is TGTGCCAGCAGCCAAGACCCACTAGCGGGGGGGCAAAGTTGGGCAGATACGCAGTATTTT. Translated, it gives CASSQDPLAGGQSWADTQYF.

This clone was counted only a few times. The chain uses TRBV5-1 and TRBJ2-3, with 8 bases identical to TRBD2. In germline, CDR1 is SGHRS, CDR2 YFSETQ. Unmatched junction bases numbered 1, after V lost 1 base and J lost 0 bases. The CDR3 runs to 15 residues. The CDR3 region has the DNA TGCGCCAGCAGCTTGAAGCGGGGGAGCACAGATACGCAGTATTTT. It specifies CASSLKRGSTDTQYF.

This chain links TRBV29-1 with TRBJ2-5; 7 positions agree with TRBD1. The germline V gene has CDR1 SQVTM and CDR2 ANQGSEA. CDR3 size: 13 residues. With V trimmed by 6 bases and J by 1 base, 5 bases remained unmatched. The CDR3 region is CSVPGQIQETQYF. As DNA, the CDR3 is TGCAGCGTGCCGGGACAGATCCAAGAGACCCAGTACTTC.

The CDR3 nucleotides are TGTGCCTGGACCTTTCGCGGGGGTAGCACAGATACGCAGTATTTT. It translates to CAWTFRGGSTDTQYF. The rearrangement links TRBV30 to TRBJ2-3, with TRBD2 identical over 7 bases. The V segment lost 4 bases and the J segment 0 bases; nucleotides outside the gene matches: 7. Per the germline V gene, CDR1 is GTSNPN and CDR2 is SVGIG (reference sequence). This CDR3 has 15 residues.

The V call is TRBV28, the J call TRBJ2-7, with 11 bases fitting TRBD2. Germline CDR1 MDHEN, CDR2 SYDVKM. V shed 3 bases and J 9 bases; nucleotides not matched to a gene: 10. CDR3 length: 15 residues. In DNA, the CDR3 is TGTGCCAGCAGTTTCGCACTAGCGGGGGAATCAAGGCAGTACTTC. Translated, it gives CASSFALAGESRQYF.

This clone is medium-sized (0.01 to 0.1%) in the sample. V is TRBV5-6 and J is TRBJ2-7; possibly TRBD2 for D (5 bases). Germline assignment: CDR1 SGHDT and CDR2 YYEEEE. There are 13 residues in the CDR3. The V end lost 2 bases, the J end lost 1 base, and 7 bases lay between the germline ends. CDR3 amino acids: CASSFGESYEQYF. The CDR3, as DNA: TGTGCCAGCAGCTTTGGGGAGTCCTACGAGCAGTACTTC.

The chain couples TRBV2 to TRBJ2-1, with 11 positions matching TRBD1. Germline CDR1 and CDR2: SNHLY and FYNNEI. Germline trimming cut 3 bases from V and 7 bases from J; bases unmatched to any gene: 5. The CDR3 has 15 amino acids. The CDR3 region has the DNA TGTGCCAGCAGTGAGACGGGACAGGGGGGGAATGAGCAGTTCTTC. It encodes CASSETGQGGNEQFF. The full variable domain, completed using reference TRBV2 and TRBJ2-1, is EPEVTQTPSHQVTQMGQEVILRCVPISNHLYFYWYRQILGQKVEFLVSFYNNEISEKSEIFDDQFSVERPDGSNFTLKIRSTKLEDSAMYFCASSETGQGGNEQFFGPGTRLTVL.

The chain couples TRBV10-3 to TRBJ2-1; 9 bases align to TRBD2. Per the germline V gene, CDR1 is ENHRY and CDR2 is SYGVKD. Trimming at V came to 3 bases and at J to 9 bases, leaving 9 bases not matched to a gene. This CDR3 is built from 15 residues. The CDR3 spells CAISDMSGGWIEQFF. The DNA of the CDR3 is TGTGCCATCAGTGACATGAGCGGGGGGTGGATTGAGCAGTTCTTC.

CDR3 loop: CASSRSLLGGTYEQYF. As DNA, the CDR3 is TGTGCCAGTAGTAGGTCTTTATTGGGCGGAACCTACGAGCAGTACTTC. The chain recombines TRBV19 with TRBJ2-7; D gene unclear. Trimming took off 4 bases at V and 2 bases at J, with 18 bases between the two ends. The V gene's germline CDR1 is LNHDA and CDR2 SQIVND (reference sequence). The CDR3 consists of 16 residues.

CDR3 coding DNA: TGTGCTAGTGGTCTCGGGGCGCCGGATCAGCCCCAGCATTTT. Translation gives CASGLGAPDQPQHF. The gene calls are TRBV12-5 and TRBJ1-5, with D perhaps matching TRBD1 (5 bases). This CDR3 has 14 residues. The germline gives CDR1 LGHNT, CDR2 FRNRAP. V lost 5 bases, J lost 5 bases, and 13 bases lay in between. The full variable domain, in which reference TRBV12-5 and TRBJ1-5 provide the parts outside the CDR3, is DARVTQTPRHKVTEMGQEVTMRCQPILGHNTVFWYRQTMMQGLELLAYFRNRAPLDDSGMPKDRFSAEMPDATLATLKIQPSEPRDSAVYFCASGLGAPDQPQHFGDGTRLSIL.

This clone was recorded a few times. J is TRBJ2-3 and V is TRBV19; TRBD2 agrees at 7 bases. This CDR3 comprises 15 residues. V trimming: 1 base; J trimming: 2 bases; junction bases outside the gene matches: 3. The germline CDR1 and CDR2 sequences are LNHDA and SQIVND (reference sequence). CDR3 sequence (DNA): TGTGCCAGTAGTATAGCAGCGGGGCTCACAGATACGCAGTATTTT. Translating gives CASSIAAGLTDTQYF.

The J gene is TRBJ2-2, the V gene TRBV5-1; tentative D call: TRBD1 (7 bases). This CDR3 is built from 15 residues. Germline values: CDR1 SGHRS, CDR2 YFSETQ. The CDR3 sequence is CPRSLPGGNGGELFF. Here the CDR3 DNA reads TGCCCCCGCAGCTTGCCAGGGGGGAACGGCGGGGAGCTGTTTTTT. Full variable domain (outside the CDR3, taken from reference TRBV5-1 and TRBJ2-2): KAGVTQTPRYLIKTRGQQVTLSCSPISGHRSVSWYQQTPGQGLQFLFEYFSETQRNKGNFPGRFSGRQFSNSRSEMNVSTLELGDSALYLCPRSLPGGNGGELFFGEGSRLTVL.

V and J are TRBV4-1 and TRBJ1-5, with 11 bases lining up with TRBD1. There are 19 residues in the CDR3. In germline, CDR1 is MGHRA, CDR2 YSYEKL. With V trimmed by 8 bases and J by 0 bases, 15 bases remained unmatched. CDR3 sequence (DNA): TGCGCCAGCGCGACGAGTGTGTGGGGACAGGGGGTTAGCAATCAGCCCCAGCATTTT. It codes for CASATSVWGQGVSNQPQHF.

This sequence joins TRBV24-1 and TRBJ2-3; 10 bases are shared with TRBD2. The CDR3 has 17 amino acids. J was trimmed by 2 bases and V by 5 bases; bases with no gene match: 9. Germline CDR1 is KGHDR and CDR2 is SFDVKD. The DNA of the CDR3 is TGTGCCACCAGTGTTGCTAGCGGGGGAACCCTCACAGATACGCAGTATTTT. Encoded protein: CATSVASGGTLTDTQYF.

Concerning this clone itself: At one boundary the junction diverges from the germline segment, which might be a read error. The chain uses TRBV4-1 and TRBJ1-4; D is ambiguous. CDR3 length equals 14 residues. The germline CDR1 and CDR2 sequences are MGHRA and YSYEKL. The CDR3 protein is CASSQENYYGALAF. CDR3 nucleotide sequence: TGCGCCAGCAGCCAAGAGAATTATTACGGAGCCTTAGCCTTT.

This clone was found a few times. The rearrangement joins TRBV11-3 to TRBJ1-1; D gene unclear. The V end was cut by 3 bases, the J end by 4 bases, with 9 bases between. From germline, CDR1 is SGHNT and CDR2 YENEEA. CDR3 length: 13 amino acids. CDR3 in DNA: TGTGCCAGCAGCTTTACCGAGAGCACTGAAGCTTTCTTT. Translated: CASSFTESTEAFF.

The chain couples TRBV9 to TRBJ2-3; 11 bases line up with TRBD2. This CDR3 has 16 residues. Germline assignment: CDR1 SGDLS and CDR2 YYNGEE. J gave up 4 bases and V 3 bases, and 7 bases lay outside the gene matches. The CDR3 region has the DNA TGTGCCAGCAGCGCCTTTAGCGGGGGGGCCTCAGATACGCAGTATTTT. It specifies CASSAFSGGASDTQYF.

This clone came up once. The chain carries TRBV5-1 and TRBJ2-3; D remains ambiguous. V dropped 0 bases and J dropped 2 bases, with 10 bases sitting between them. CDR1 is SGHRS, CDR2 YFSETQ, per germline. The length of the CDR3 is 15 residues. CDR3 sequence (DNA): TGCGCCAGCAGCTTGGAGGCAGGTTCCACAGATACGCAGTATTTT. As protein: CASSLEAGSTDTQYF.